These 5 T cell receptor beta chains came from one sample sequenced in a study of cytomegalovirus exposure and HLA in healthy donors. Both 60 Vbeta primers and 13 Jbeta primers went into the PCR. Generated by immunoSEQ multiplex PCR, the TCRdb table keeps only in-frame clones and is missing some. The table shows 30,000 to 40,000 clones, with more than 85% occurring only once. Material for sequencing was PBMCs. The receptors were gathered from a woman aged 18-29 years in good health and CMV-seronegative.

V is TRBV28 and J is TRBJ2-1; 13 bases agree with TRBD2. Germline lookup yields CDR1 MDHEN and CDR2 SYDVKM. The CDR3 sequence is 19 residues long. The V segment lost 6 bases and the J segment 8 bases; nucleotides outside the gene matches: 19. This CDR3 reads CASSYGGPGLAGSVYEQFF. The DNA for the CDR3 is TGTGCCAGCAGCTACGGGGGACCGGGACTAGCGGGATCAGTATATGAGCAGTTCTTC. The complete variable domain, with remaining parts taken from reference TRBV28 and TRBJ2-1, reads DVKVTQSSRYLVKRTGEKVFLECVQDMDHENMFWYRQDPGLGLRLIYFSYDVKMKEKGDIPEGYSVSREKKERFSLILESASTNQTSMYLCASSYGGPGLAGSVYEQFFGPGTRLTVL.

The chain couples TRBV7-2 to TRBJ1-4; tentative D call: TRBD1 (5 bases). Trimming took 5 bases from V and 7 from J, leaving 14 bases between them. CDR3 size: 14 residues. Germline lookup yields CDR1 SGHTA and CDR2 FQGNSA. CDR3 sequence (DNA): TGTGCCAGCAGCCGTCCAGGGTATGGTGAAAAACTGTTTTTT. Translated, it gives CASSRPGYGEKLFF.

This chain joins TRBV10-1 and TRBJ2-7, with a tentative D call TRBD2 (7 bases). Germline CDR1 WNHNN, CDR2 SYGVQD (reference sequence). The CDR3 loop spans 14 amino acids. Trimming shortened V by 2 bases and J by 7 bases, and 15 bases separated the two germline ends. The CDR3 sequence: CASSERGRAWEQYF. The CDR3 nucleotides read TGCGCCAGCAGTGAGAGGGGGAGGGCCTGGGAGCAGTACTTC.

The chain uses TRBV30 and TRBJ2-7, with D possibly TRBD2 on 5 matching bases. Germline V gives CDR1 GTSNPN, CDR2 SVGIG (reference sequence). Trimming took off 3 bases at V and 9 bases at J, with 12 bases between the two ends. The CDR3 consists of 11 residues. The CDR3 here is CAWRSEVTQYF. For the CDR3, the DNA is TGTGCCTGGAGATCGGAGGTAACGCAGTACTTC.

The chain combines TRBV14 with TRBJ2-7; 11 nucleotides agree with TRBD1. The length of the CDR3 is 16 residues. The germline gives CDR1 SGHDN, CDR2 FVKESK. Trimming cost V 4 bases and J 5 bases; bases outside gene matches: 10. This CDR3 is CASSRTGGYPGDEQYF. The CDR3 bases are TGTGCCAGCAGCCGGACAGGGGGCTACCCAGGGGACGAGCAGTACTTC.